This T cell receptor beta chain originates from a study of blood T cell repertoires in COVID-19. Study-level background: COVID-19 samples collected from the United States, Italy and Spain covered acute and convalescent phases. T cells, B-cell-depleted T cells, or PBMCs supplied cDNA or gDNA.

Authors' processing steps: Estimates of nucleated cell counts were drawn from the amplification of reference gene primers. Clones were read by immunoSEQ multiplex PCR, and TCRdb kept only the in-frame ones, dropping some. From that table come the V and J calls and clone size; the DNA was used to work out D and trimming. The table includes about 130,000 clones, roughly 77% detected once. Seattle's enrolled individuals joined amid active infection and were then monitored longitudinally. As for this clone: Given the absence of the conserved phenylalanine or tryptophan at the CDR3 end, a read error is likely. The limits of the CDR3 on the DNA are not certain, so only TCRdb's listed CDR3 is given.

The CDR3 length is 12 residues, termini included. Per the germline V gene, CDR1 is SEHNR and CDR2 is FQNEAQ (reference sequence). The sample was peripheral blood. This TCR derives from a woman in her seventies with COVID-19, enrolled during active disease. The chain joins TRBV7-9 to TRBJ1-2. CDR3 amino acids: CASSSGGQGWGL.